This T cell receptor (beta chain) was retrieved from a study of vaccination effects on CD4 cells after COVID-19. About the research overall: Sampling occurred a median 72 days post second dose, range 14 to 241.

There are 12 residues in the CDR3. The germline V gene encodes CDR1 KGHSH and CDR2 LQKENI. Deletions cut 4 bases from V and 1 base from J, with 3 bases between. Pools of viral peptides were used by the ViraFEST assay to expand antigen-specific CD4+ T cells ahead of sequencing. Having been cultured for 10 days, the cells underwent CD4+ T cell isolation. Participants were vaccinated with two doses of either the BNT162b2 or mRNA-1273 vaccine. This table comes from immunoSEQ multiplex PCR, and its TCRdb copy is limited to in-frame clones, with some not included. The sample has about 28,000 clones; around 70% are singletons. On this clone itself: Its target is unknown.

Material: CD4+ T cells from PBMCs cultured with HCoV-NL63 spike peptides, obtained after COVID-19 vaccination. The sequence was obtained from a human donor who received a COVID-19 vaccine. The chain has TRBV18 and TRBJ2-3; D not certain. For the CDR3, the DNA is TGTGCCAGCTCACACCGCACAGATACGCAGTATTTT. Amino acid sequence: CASSHRTDTQYF.